These 5 T cell receptor beta chains were sequenced from one sample in a study of blood T cell repertoires in COVID-19. TCRdb's copy holds only in-frame clones and misses some; the assay was immunoSEQ multiplex PCR. The sample shows about 100,000 clones, more than 75% of them seen only once. Sample: peripheral blood. The receptors were gathered from a human donor in a cohort sampled during active COVID-19.

This chain joins TRBV5-1 and TRBJ2-5, with TRBD1 matching 10 bases. The germline V gene has CDR1 SGHRS and CDR2 YFSETQ. V gave up 0 bases and J gave up 5 bases; unmatched junction bases: 7. This CDR3 is built from 16 residues. DNA for the CDR3: TGCGCCAGCAGCTTGGTCGGGGACAGGGGTTGGGAGACCCAGTACTTC. It specifies CASSLVGDRGWETQYF.

This clone was seen only a few times. The chain joins TRBV4-1 to TRBJ1-2; D remains unclear. Germline lookup yields CDR1 MGHRA and CDR2 YSYEKL. The CDR3 length is 16 residues. V was trimmed by 0 bases and J by 4 bases, leaving 15 bases between them. CDR3 coding DNA: TGCGCCAGCAGCCAAGAGGGCCCGCAGGTCCCCTATGGCTACACCTTC. As protein: CASSQEGPQVPYGYTF.

The chain carries TRBV5-1 and TRBJ2-1, with 12 bases fitting TRBD2. With V trimmed by 1 base and J by 0 bases, 5 bases remained unmatched. The germline CDR1 and CDR2 sequences are SGHRS and YFSETQ. This CDR3 has 18 amino acids. CDR3 nucleotides: TGCGCCAGCAGCTTGACTAGCGGGGGGTACAGCTCCTACAATGAGCAGTTCTTC. This encodes CASSLTSGGYSSYNEQFF.

This chain joins TRBV11-3 and TRBJ1-1; no firm D call. The CDR3 length is 13 residues. V shed 5 bases and J shed 11 bases, with 18 bases lying between them. Germline CDR1 and CDR2: SGHNT and YENEEA. This chain's CDR3 is CASSPRHEMGAFF. In nucleotides, the CDR3 is TGTGCCAGCAGCCCAAGACACGAGATGGGCGCTTTCTTT.

V usage is TRBV19 and J usage is TRBJ2-3; 14 bases are shared with TRBD2. The V gene's germline CDR1 is LNHDA and CDR2 SQIVND (reference sequence). This CDR3 spans 14 amino acids. The trim removed 5 bases at V and 9 bases at J, leaving 4 bases unmatched. The CDR3 DNA sequence: TGTGCCAGTAGTCCAGGGACTAGCGGGAGAACGCAGTATTTT. Translation gives CASSPGTSGRTQYF.